This T cell receptor beta chain came from a study of blood T cells in healthy people across ages. Whole-study context: Template switching caught about one barcoded beta molecule for each two T cells.

As to this clonotype: Its specificity is not known.

The V segment lost 6 bases and the J segment 2 bases; nucleotides outside the gene matches: 12. CDR1 is MDHEN, CDR2 SYDVKM, per germline. This CDR3 has 16 amino acids. Every sample had a minimum of 6 million PBMCs isolated. It was with a sample-barcoded 5' primer and a J-beta primer mix that a second PCR of roughly 6 to 11 cycles was run. TCRdb fed the 5' RACE reads into MiXCR, producing one record per CDR3 protein. This table has around 1,500,000 distinct CDR3 sequences, 35% to 45% appearing once. Study results and caveats: Observed TCR beta diversity per million T cells went down as age went up. This fall followed a roughly linear course with age. Naive CD4+ cell counts and diversity both ran higher in long-lived than in aged donors.

Sequencing was done on a sample of blood. The chain uses TRBV28 and TRBJ2-7; 8 bases map to TRBD1. The TCR sequence derives from a woman aged 18-29 years in good health. This CDR3 is CASRRTPGTGTYEQYF. CDR3 coding DNA: TGTGCCAGCAGACGTACTCCCGGGACAGGCACCTACGAGCAGTACTTC.